Following are 14 T cell receptor beta chains from one sample sequenced in a study of OX40 agonist ivuxolimab in advanced cancers. Sequencing was performed with immunoSEQ multiplex PCR; in TCRdb, only in-frame clones are kept and a portion is missing. This table has around 81,000 clones, 70% to 90% appearing once. Sequenced here: CD4+ or CD8+ T cells sorted from blood, sampled in a trial of the OX40 agonist ivuxolimab. The source of these receptors is an adult with an advanced solid tumor such as melanoma, head and neck, liver or kidney cancer.

V usage is TRBV27 and J usage is TRBJ2-1; 8 bases agree with TRBD1. Per the germline V gene, CDR1 is MNHEY and CDR2 is SMNVEV (reference sequence). Trimming removed 7 bases from V and 8 bases from J; junction bases left unmatched: 10. CDR3 length: 14 amino acids. The CDR3 DNA is TGTGCCAGCAAAAATCCAGGGGGCGCGGATGAGCAGTTCTTC. Amino acid sequence: CASKNPGGADEQFF.

This chain links TRBV2 with TRBJ1-4; 8 nucleotides align to TRBD1. The V gene end was trimmed by 3 bases and the J gene end by 7 bases; junction bases not matched to a gene: 10. The CDR3 contains 16 residues. Germline values: CDR1 SNHLY, CDR2 FYNNEI. The DNA for the CDR3 is TGTGCCAGCAGTGAGGGCAGGGGGCGGATAGTTGAAAAACTGTTTTTT. Translated: CASSEGRGRIVEKLFF.

The chain recombines TRBV5-1 with TRBJ2-7; D is tentatively TRBD1 or TRBD2 (5 bases each). V was trimmed by 4 bases and J by 4 bases, leaving 12 bases between them. The CDR3 is made up of 13 amino acids. The germline V gene encodes CDR1 SGHRS and CDR2 YFSETQ. The CDR3 region is CASSRDQLYEQYF. In nucleotides, the CDR3 is TGCGCCAGCAGCCGGGACCAATTATACGAGCAGTACTTC.

The chain links TRBV28 to TRBJ2-3; the D gene is possibly TRBD2 (6 bases). From germline, CDR1 is MDHEN and CDR2 SYDVKM. The CDR3 loop spans 14 amino acids. The V end lost 6 bases, the J end lost 2 bases, and 12 bases lay between the germline ends. The CDR3 loop is CASREGGPTDTQYF. Written as DNA, the CDR3 is TGTGCCAGCAGGGAGGGAGGACCCACAGATACGCAGTATTTT.

V gene TRBV27 combines with J gene TRBJ2-7; D is possibly TRBD1 or TRBD2 (5 bases each). The germline V gene has CDR1 MNHEY and CDR2 SMNVEV (reference sequence). Trimming cost V 5 bases and J 3 bases, with 11 bases left between them. The CDR3 consists of 13 residues. The chain's CDR3 is CASSPEGRYEQYF. Written as DNA, the CDR3 is TGTGCCAGCAGTCCCGAGGGGCGCTACGAGCAGTACTTC.

This clone was seen only once. J is TRBJ2-1 and V is TRBV30, with TRBD2 identical over 9 bases. CDR1 and CDR2 from the germline V gene are GTSNPN and SVGIG (reference sequence). The length of the CDR3 is 15 residues. Trimming cost V 3 bases and J 5 bases; bases outside gene matches: 8. The CDR3 reads CAWRWAGGPHNEQFF. CDR3 bases: TGTGCCTGGAGATGGGCGGGAGGGCCCCACAATGAGCAGTTCTTC.

V gene TRBV11-2 combines with J gene TRBJ1-1; the D is unclear. V lost 0 bases to trimming and J lost 11 bases, with 19 bases between them. CDR3 size: 15 residues. From germline, CDR1 is SGHAT and CDR2 FQNNGV. The CDR3 here is CASSLDPGIGTTAFF. The CDR3 DNA reads TGTGCCAGCAGCTTAGATCCCGGGATAGGAACGACGGCTTTCTTT.

The rearrangement joins TRBV7-2 to TRBJ2-2; D may be TRBD2 (6 bases). Germline loops: CDR1 SGHTA, CDR2 FQGNSA. V gave up 3 bases and J gave up 1 base, with 15 bases separating them. The CDR3 sequence is 17 residues long. The DNA for the CDR3 is TGTGCCAGCAGCTTTTATTCGGGTAGCGGGAACACCGGGGAGCTGTTTTTT. It translates to CASSFYSGSGNTGELFF.

This CDR3 is CASSPRVGEQYF. CDR3 coding DNA: TGTGCCAGCAGCCCGAGGGTCGGGGAGCAGTACTTC. The chain employs TRBV7-6 and TRBJ2-7; maybe TRBD2 (5 bases). The germline V gene has CDR1 SGHVS and CDR2 FNYEAQ. The CDR3 loop spans 12 amino acids. Between the trimmed V and J ends, which lost 5 bases and 7 bases, there was a span of 12 bases.

The chain links TRBV27 to TRBJ2-7; D could derive from TRBD1 or TRBD2 (5 bases each). CDR3 length equals 13 residues. Germline V gene data show CDR1 as MNHEY and CDR2 as SMNVEV (reference sequence). Trimming removed 8 bases at V and 6 bases at J, with 17 bases between. The CDR3 nucleotides read TGTGCCAGCGGCACGGACAAGGAGGCCGAGCAGTACTTC. It encodes CASGTDKEAEQYF.

The CDR3 bases are TGTGCCAGCAGCCCCCGGGGGGGAGAAGGACGTGGCTACACCTTC. The encoded protein is CASSPRGGEGRGYTF. The chain couples TRBV7-3 to TRBJ1-2; possible D gene TRBD1, 5 bases. V lost 5 bases and J 7 bases, leaving 20 bases between the germline ends. There are 15 residues in the CDR3. Germline V gene sequence: CDR1 SGHTA, CDR2 FQGTGA.

This clone was detected a few times. The chain carries TRBV29-1 and TRBJ2-1; D possibly corresponds to TRBD2 (5 bases). Germline lookup yields CDR1 SQVTM and CDR2 ANQGSEA. The CDR3 spans 13 residues. V lost 6 bases and J lost 0, with 9 bases in between. The CDR3 coding sequence is TGCAGCGTCTTTGGGAGCTCCTACAATGAGCAGTTCTTC. Amino acid sequence: CSVFGSSYNEQFF.

This chain joins TRBV6-5 and TRBJ2-1; the match to TRBD2 covers 15 bases. Germline V gene sequence: CDR1 MNHEY, CDR2 SVGAGI. V shed 5 bases and J 10 bases; nucleotides not matched to a gene: 3. The CDR3 spans 14 residues. The CDR3 region has the DNA TGTGCCAGCAGTCGCGGACTAGCGGGAGGGGAGCAGTTCTTC. Residues: CASSRGLAGGEQFF.

V is TRBV10-2 and J is TRBJ2-5; no clear D gene. The germline CDR1 and CDR2 sequences are WSHSY and SAAADI. This CDR3 is built from 14 residues. Trimming removed 11 bases from V and 5 bases from J, with 21 bases in between. DNA of the CDR3: TGCGCCTCCCAGGTGGTGAGAGCTGGGGAGACCCAGTACTTC. Translated, it gives CASQVVRAGETQYF.